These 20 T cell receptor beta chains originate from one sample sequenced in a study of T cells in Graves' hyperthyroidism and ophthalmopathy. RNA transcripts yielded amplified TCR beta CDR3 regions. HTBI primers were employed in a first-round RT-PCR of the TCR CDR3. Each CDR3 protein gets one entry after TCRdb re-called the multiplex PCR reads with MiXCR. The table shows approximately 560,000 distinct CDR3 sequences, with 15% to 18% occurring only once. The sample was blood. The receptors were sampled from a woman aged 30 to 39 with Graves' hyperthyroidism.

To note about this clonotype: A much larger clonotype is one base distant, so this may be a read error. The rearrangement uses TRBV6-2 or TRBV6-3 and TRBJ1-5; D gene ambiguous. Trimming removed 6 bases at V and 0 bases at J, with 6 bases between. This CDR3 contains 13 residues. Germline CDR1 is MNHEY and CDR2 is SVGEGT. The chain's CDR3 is CASRIYSNQPQHF. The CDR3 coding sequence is TGTGCCAGCAGGATATATAGCAATCAGCCCCAGCATTTT.

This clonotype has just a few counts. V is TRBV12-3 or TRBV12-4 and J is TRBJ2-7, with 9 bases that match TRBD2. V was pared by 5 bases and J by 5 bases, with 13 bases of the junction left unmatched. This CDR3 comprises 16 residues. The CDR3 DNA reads TGTGCCAGCAGTACCAATTCCGGGACTAGCTATCACGAGCAGTACTTC. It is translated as CASSTNSGTSYHEQYF.

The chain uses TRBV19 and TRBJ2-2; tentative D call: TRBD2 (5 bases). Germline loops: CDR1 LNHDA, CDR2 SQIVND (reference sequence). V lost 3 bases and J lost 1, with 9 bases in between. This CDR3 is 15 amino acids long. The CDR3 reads CASSIIRGNTGELFF. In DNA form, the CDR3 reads TGTGCCAGTAGTATTATACGGGGGAACACCGGGGAGCTGTTTTTT.

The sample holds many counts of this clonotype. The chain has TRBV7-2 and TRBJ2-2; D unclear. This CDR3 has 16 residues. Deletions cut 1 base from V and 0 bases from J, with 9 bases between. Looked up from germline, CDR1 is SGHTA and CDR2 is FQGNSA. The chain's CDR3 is CASSLVVTANTGELFF. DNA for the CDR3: TGTGCCAGCAGCTTAGTAGTTACAGCGAACACCGGGGAGCTGTTTTTT.

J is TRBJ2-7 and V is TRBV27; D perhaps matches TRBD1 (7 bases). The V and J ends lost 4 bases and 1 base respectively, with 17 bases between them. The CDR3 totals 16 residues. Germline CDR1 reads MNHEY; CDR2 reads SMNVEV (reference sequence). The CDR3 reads CASSSRGTDYSYEQYF. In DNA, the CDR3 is TGTGCCAGCAGTTCCCGCGGGACAGATTATTCCTACGAGCAGTACTTC.

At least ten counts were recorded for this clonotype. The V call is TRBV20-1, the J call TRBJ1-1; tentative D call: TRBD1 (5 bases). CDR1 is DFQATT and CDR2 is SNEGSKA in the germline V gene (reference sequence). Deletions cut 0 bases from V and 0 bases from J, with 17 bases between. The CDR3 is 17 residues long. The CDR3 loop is CSARDRARGRLNTEAFF. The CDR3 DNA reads TGCAGTGCTAGAGACCGTGCCCGGGGCAGATTGAACACTGAAGCTTTCTTT.

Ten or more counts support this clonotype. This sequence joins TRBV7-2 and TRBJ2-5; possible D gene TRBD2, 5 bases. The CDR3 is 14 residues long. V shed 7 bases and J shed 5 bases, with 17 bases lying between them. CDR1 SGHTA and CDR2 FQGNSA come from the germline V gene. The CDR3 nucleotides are TGTGCCAGCACCAGAGGCGGGTCGGTGGAGACCCAGTACTTC. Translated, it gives CASTRGGSVETQYF.

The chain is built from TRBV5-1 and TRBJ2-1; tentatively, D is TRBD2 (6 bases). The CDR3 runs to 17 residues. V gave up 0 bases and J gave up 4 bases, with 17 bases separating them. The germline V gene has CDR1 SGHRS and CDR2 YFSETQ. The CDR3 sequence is CASSLAFSAGLYNEQFF. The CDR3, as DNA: TGCGCCAGCAGCTTGGCCTTCTCGGCGGGATTGTACAATGAGCAGTTCTTC.

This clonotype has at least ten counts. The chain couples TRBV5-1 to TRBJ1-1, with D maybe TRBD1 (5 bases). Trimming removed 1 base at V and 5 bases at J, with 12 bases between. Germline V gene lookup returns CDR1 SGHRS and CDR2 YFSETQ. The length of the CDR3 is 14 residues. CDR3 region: CASSLLEGRTEAFF. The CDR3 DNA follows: TGCGCCAGCAGCTTGTTGGAGGGGCGGACTGAAGCTTTCTTT.

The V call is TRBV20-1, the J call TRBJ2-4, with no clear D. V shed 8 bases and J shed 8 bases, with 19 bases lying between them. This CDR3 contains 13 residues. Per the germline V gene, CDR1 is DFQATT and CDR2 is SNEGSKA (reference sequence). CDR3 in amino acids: CSTVRVGIDIQYF. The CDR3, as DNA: TGCAGTACTGTTCGGGTGGGCATTGACATTCAGTACTTC.

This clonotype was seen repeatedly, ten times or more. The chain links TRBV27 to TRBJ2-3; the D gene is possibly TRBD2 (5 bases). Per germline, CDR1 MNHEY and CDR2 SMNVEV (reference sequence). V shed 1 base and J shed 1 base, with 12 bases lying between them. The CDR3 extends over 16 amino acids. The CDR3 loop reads CASSLYGFGGTDTQYF. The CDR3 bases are TGTGCCAGCAGTTTATACGGGTTCGGGGGCACAGATACGCAGTATTTT.

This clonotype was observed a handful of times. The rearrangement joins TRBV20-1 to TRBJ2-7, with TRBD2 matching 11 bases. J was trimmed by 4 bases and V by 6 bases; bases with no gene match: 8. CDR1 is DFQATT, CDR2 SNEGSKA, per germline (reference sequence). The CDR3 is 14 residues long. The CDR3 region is CSAAQTSGVYEQYF. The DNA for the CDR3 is TGCAGTGCAGCCCAGACTAGCGGGGTGTACGAGCAGTACTTC.

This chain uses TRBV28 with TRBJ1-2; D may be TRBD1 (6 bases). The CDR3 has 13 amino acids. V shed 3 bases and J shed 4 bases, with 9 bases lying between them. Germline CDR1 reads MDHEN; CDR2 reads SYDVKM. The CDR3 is CASSFRGSYGYTF. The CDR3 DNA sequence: TGTGCCAGCAGTTTTAGGGGGTCCTATGGCTACACCTTC.

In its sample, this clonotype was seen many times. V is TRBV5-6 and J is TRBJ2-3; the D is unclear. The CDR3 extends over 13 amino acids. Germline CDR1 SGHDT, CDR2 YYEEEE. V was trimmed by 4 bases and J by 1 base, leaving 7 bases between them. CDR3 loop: CASSRAGTDTQYF. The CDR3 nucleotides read TGTGCCAGCAGCAGGGCAGGCACAGATACGCAGTATTTT.

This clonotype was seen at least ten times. The CDR3 here is CASSLFAGGLHNEQFF. The CDR3 DNA is TGTGCCAGCAGTTTATTCGCGGGAGGGCTACACAATGAGCAGTTCTTC. The rearrangement uses TRBV12-3 or TRBV12-4 and TRBJ2-1; 9 bases map to TRBD2. CDR3 length: 16 residues. V shed 2 bases and J 5 bases; nucleotides not matched to a gene: 7.

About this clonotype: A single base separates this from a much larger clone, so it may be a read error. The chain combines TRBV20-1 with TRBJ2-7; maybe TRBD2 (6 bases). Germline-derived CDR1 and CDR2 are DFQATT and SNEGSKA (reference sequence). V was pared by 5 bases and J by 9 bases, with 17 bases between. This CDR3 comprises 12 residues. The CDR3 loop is CSAPTGWGVQYF. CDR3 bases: TGCAGTGCTCCCACGGGTTGGGGGGTGCAGTACTTC.

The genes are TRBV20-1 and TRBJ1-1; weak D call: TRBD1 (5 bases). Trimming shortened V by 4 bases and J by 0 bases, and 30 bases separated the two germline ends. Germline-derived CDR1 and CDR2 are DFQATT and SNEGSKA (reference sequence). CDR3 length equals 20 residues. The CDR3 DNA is TGCAGTGCTACAAAATCGATTCCCCCGGGGGGATGGTTGCTGAACACTGAAGCTTTCTTT. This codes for CSATKSIPPGGWLLNTEAFF.

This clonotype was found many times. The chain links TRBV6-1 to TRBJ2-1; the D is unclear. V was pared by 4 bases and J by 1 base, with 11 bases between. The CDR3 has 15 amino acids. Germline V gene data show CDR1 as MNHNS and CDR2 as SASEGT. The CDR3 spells CASSGVLSSYNEQFF. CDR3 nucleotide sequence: TGTGCCAGCAGTGGTGTGTTGTCATCCTACAATGAGCAGTTCTTC.

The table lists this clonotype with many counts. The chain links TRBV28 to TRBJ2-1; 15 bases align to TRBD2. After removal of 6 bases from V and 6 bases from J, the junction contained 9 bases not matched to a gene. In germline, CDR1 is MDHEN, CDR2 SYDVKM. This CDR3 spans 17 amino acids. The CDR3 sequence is CASRQGLAGGPSNEQFF. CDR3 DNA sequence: TGTGCCAGCAGACAAGGACTAGCGGGAGGGCCTAGCAATGAGCAGTTCTTC.

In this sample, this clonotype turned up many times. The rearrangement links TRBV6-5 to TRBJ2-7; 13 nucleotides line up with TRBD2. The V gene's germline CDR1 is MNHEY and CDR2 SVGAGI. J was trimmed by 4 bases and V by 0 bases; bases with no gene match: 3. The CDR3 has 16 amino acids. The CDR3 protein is CASSYSLAGGGYEQYF. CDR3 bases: TGTGCCAGCAGTTACTCACTAGCGGGAGGGGGGTACGAGCAGTACTTC.